This T cell receptor beta chain was sequenced for a study of shared clonotypes between healthy human individuals. General observations from the study: Larger estimated richness was generally recorded for naive subsets relative to memory subsets.

The assay was carried out at the deep level. Here immunoSEQ multiplex PCR was the method, and the copy in TCRdb shows in-frame clones only, minus some. The sample consists of approximately 980,000 clones, over 60% of them appearing once. Comment on this clone: Its antigen is undetermined. Other DNA sequences of this sample code for an identical CDR3.

V was cut by 3 bases and J by 3 bases, with 9 bases left in between. CDR1 and CDR2 (germline): SGHTA, FQGNSA. This CDR3 has 13 amino acids. This TCR came from a man aged 18 to 35 in good health. Sequencing was done on a sample of memory CD4+ T cells sorted from blood. As to subset: CD45RA-negative fraction. The V and J genes are TRBV7-2 and TRBJ2-7, with a tentative D call TRBD2 (6 bases). The CDR3 is CASSLGGVYEQYF. Written as DNA, the CDR3 is TGTGCCAGCAGCTTGGGGGGAGTCTACGAGCAGTACTTC.